The 17 T cell receptor beta chains below were found in one sample sequenced in a study of T cells in Graves' hyperthyroidism and ophthalmopathy. RNA transcripts served as the template for amplifying TCR beta CDR3 regions. The HTBI primer set served for first-round RT-PCR of the TCR CDR3. TCRdb reprocessed the multiplex PCR reads with MiXCR, giving one entry per CDR3 protein. This repertoire shows about 570,000 distinct CDR3 sequences, 46% found once; its top ten account for under 20%. What was sequenced was peripheral blood or thyroid tissue (not recorded which). Every receptor here comes from an adult woman with Graves' disease, either hyperthyroidism or ophthalmopathy (not recorded which).

This clonotype came up many times. CDR3 nucleotides: TGTGCCAGCAGCCCGGGGACAGGGGGCACACCAGAAGAGACCCAGTACTTC. Its translation is CASSPGTGGTPEETQYF. The gene calls are TRBV5-8 and TRBJ2-5; 12 bases map to TRBD1. V lost 4 bases and J lost 3; bases outside the gene matches: 10. There are 17 residues in the CDR3. Germline V CDR1 and CDR2: SGHTS, YDEGEE. The full variable domain, completed using reference TRBV5-8 and TRBJ2-5, is EAGVTQSPTHLIKTRGQQATLRCSPISGHTSVYWYQQALGLGLQFLLWYDEGEERNRGNFPPRFSGRQFPNYSSELNVNALELEDSALYLCASSPGTGGTPEETQYFGPGTRLLVL.

This rearrangement joins TRBV2 to TRBJ1-1, with TRBD1 identical over 7 bases. Germline assignment: CDR1 SNHLY and CDR2 FYNNEI. With 2 bases clipped from V and 4 bases from J, the junction kept 4 bases outside the gene matches. The CDR3 consists of 14 residues. The CDR3 DNA is TGTGCCAGCAGTGAAAAGGGGGCCCCCACTGAAGCTTTCTTT. Translated, it gives CASSEKGAPTEAFF.

This clonotype was observed many times. J is TRBJ1-1 and V is TRBV5-1, with TRBD1 matching 8 bases. Germline V gene data show CDR1 as SGHRS and CDR2 as YFSETQ. Losses at the gene ends were 4 bases for V and 5 bases for J; bases not matched to a gene: 7. The CDR3 is made up of 14 amino acids. CDR3 DNA sequence: TGCGCCAGCAGCGGTACAGGGGGTAGAACTGAAGCTTTCTTT. Translation gives CASSGTGGRTEAFF.

This chain joins TRBV4-1 and TRBJ2-7; unclear D gene. Germline CDR1 MGHRA, CDR2 YSYEKL. Trimming shortened V by 1 base and J by 0 bases, and 22 bases separated the two germline ends. The CDR3 is 19 residues long. The CDR3 nucleotides read TGCGCCAGCAGCCAAGGCCTGGGCCGGGTCGCTACGAGCTCCTACGAGCAGTACTTC. Protein: CASSQGLGRVATSSYEQYF.

There are many counts of this clonotype. The chain employs TRBV27 and TRBJ2-7, with 7 bases aligning to TRBD1. The CDR3 has 14 residues. Germline V gene lookup returns CDR1 MNHEY and CDR2 SMNVEV (reference sequence). The V segment lost 6 bases and the J segment 4 bases; nucleotides outside the gene matches: 9. DNA for the CDR3: TGTGCCAGCAGACAAGGACAGGCGAGTTACGAGCAGTACTTC. This gives the protein CASRQGQASYEQYF.

This clonotype appeared once. One end of the junction varies from germline; a read error may be responsible. This chain links TRBV10-3 with TRBJ1-2, with 12 bases identical to TRBD1. The germline CDR1 and CDR2 sequences are ENHRY and SYGVKD. CDR3 size: 16 residues. The CDR3 sequence: CASSHARDRGRDGYTF. The CDR3 DNA follows: TGTGCCAGCAGTCACGCCCGGGACAGGGGGCGCGATGGCTACACCTTC.

This clonotype was counted ten times or more. The CDR3 coding sequence is TGTGCCAGCAGTTACAGGCCAGGGCTGAACACTGAAGCTTTCTTT. Its protein is CASSYRPGLNTEAFF. The chain carries TRBV6-6 and TRBJ1-1; weak D call: TRBD1 (5 bases). The germline V gene has CDR1 MNHNY and CDR2 SVGAGI (reference sequence). CDR3 length: 15 amino acids. Trimming shortened V by 2 bases and J by 0 bases, and 10 bases separated the two germline ends.

The chain employs TRBV29-1 and TRBJ1-1; no firm D call. CDR3 length: 11 amino acids. Germline V lookup: CDR1 SQVTM, CDR2 ANQGSEA. Trimming left V 2 bases short and J 8 bases short, with 9 bases between. This CDR3 reads CSVEWQLEAFF. DNA of the CDR3: TGCAGCGTTGAATGGCAGCTGGAAGCTTTCTTT.

This clonotype was seen repeatedly, ten times or more. V gene TRBV5-1 combines with J gene TRBJ2-5; 7 positions match TRBD2. The germline CDR1 and CDR2 sequences are SGHRS and YFSETQ. This CDR3 is built from 15 residues. With V trimmed by 4 bases and J by 2 bases, 8 bases remained unmatched. As DNA, the CDR3 is TGCGCCAGCAGCAAAGGGACTACCAATCAAGAGACCCAGTACTTC. Residues: CASSKGTTNQETQYF.

This sequence joins TRBV5-1 and TRBJ1-1; possible D gene TRBD1, 5 bases. This CDR3 has 13 amino acids. V was cut by 5 bases and J by 0 bases, with 8 bases left in between. Germline CDR1 and CDR2: SGHRS and YFSETQ. This CDR3 is CASRPGVNTEAFF. The CDR3 nucleotides are TGCGCCAGCAGACCGGGGGTGAACACTGAAGCTTTCTTT.

This chain uses TRBV5-1 with TRBJ1-1; D is perhaps TRBD1 (6 bases). Germline V gene sequence: CDR1 SGHRS, CDR2 YFSETQ. The CDR3 totals 14 residues. The V and J ends lost 0 bases and 7 bases respectively, with 13 bases between them. The CDR3, as DNA: TGCGCCAGCAGCTTGGAGGGGGACCTTCTTGAAGCTTTCTTT. It yields the protein CASSLEGDLLEAFF.

This clonotype was seen ten or more times. The rearrangement joins TRBV4-1 to TRBJ1-5; D not resolved. The CDR3 runs 16 residues. Germline V CDR1 and CDR2: MGHRA, YSYEKL. The V gene lost 1 base and the J gene lost 1 base, with 11 bases spanning the gap. The CDR3 coding sequence is TGCGCCAGCAGCCAAGGACGGCCGTTGAGCAATCAGCCCCAGCATTTT. Its protein is CASSQGRPLSNQPQHF.

The gene calls are TRBV5-1 and TRBJ2-7; D may be TRBD1 (5 bases). Germline lookup yields CDR1 SGHRS and CDR2 YFSETQ. The CDR3 length is 14 residues. Trimming removed 3 bases from V and 1 base from J, with 11 bases in between. The CDR3, as DNA: TGCGCCAGCAGCTATGACAGTCGATCCTACGAGCAGTACTTC. Protein product: CASSYDSRSYEQYF.

The chain uses TRBV6-5 and TRBJ2-5; TRBD1 aligns across 9 bases. The V segment lost 5 bases and the J segment 5 bases; nucleotides outside the gene matches: 9. The CDR3 is 15 amino acids. Germline-derived CDR1 and CDR2 are MNHEY and SVGAGI. The CDR3 sequence is CASSTGQGMTETQYF. CDR3 coding DNA: TGTGCCAGCAGTACTGGACAGGGGATGACGGAGACCCAGTACTTC.

The chain links TRBV6-2 or TRBV6-3 to TRBJ2-7, with D maybe TRBD2 (6 bases). Germline assignment: CDR1 MNHEY and CDR2 SVGEGT. V shed 5 bases and J shed 0 bases, with 11 bases lying between them. This CDR3 region has 14 residues. CDR3 coding DNA: TGTGCCAGCAGTCCAGGGAGGAGCTCCTACGAGCAGTACTTC. Translating gives CASSPGRSSYEQYF.

The chain recombines TRBV7-8 with TRBJ1-1, with D possibly TRBD1 on 5 matching bases. The CDR3 runs to 13 residues. Germline values: CDR1 SGHVS, CDR2 FQNEAQ. Trimming shortened V by 5 bases and J by 0 bases, and 7 bases separated the two germline ends. The CDR3 DNA follows: TGTGCCAGCAGCCACAGGCTGAACACTGAAGCTTTCTTT. This codes for CASSHRLNTEAFF.

This clonotype has ten or more counts. The rearrangement joins TRBV20-1 to TRBJ1-4, with D possibly TRBD1 on 5 matching bases. CDR3 length: 15 amino acids. Germline V gene lookup returns CDR1 DFQATT and CDR2 SNEGSKA (reference sequence). Trimming stripped 3 bases from V and 7 bases from J, with 18 bases between. The CDR3 is CSARSPHGAREKLFF. CDR3 bases: TGCAGTGCTAGGTCTCCCCATGGGGCTCGTGAAAAACTGTTTTTT.